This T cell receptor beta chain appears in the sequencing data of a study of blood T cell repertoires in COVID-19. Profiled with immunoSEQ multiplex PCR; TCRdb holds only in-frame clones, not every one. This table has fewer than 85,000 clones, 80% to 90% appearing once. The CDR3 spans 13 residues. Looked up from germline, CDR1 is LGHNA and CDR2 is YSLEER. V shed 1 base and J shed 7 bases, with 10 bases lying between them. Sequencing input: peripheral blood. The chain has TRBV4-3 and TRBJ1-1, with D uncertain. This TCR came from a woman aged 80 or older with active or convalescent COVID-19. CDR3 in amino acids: CASSQGRYSEAFF. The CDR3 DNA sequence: TGCGCCAGCAGCCAAGGCAGGTACAGTGAAGCTTTCTTT.